Listed below are T cell receptor beta chains from one sample, sequenced in a study of blood T cell repertoires in COVID-19. Repertoires were generated with immunoSEQ multiplex PCR, while TCRdb's copy carries only in-frame clones and drops some. The sample contains some 200,000 clones, approximately 85% of which appear only once. The sample was peripheral blood. These receptors were taken from a woman in her 70s with COVID-19, enrolled during active disease. The conserved cysteine and the conserved F or W are not part of the CDR3 here. Fields, in order: V gene, J gene, CDR3 protein.

TRBV9	TRBJ1-5	ASSPQGRSDQPQH
TRBV27	TRBJ1-2	ASSLWGQGQGYT
TRBV12-3/TRBV12-4	TRBJ1-5	ASSPDRGQPQH
TRBV30	TRBJ1-2	AWSEGAQGYT
TRBV2	TRBJ2-7	ASRRLAGSSYEQY
TRBV19	TRBJ2-1	ASSTGLAVLDEQF
TRBV4-3	TRBJ2-3	ASSQVRTSGVGGQY
TRBV19	TRBJ2-3	ASSILTGSTDTQY
TRBV5-1	TRBJ1-2	ASSLDGQNYGYT
TRBV24-1	TRBJ2-5	ATSDAGTGGKETQY
TRBV7-9	TRBJ2-3	VPGRDGTDTQY
TRBV18	TRBJ1-1	ASSQLLEMNTEAF
TRBV18	TRBJ2-5	ASSPPGQGGETQY
TRBV7-2	TRBJ2-1	ASSLGSHNEQF
TRBV6-5	TRBJ1-2	ASSPSGRARGYT
TRBV30	TRBJ1-5	ACQTQEGQPQH
TRBV12-5	TRBJ2-2	ASGLDSGTGSVF
TRBV2	TRBJ2-7	ASTRTSGSYEQY
TRBV7-9	TRBJ2-1	ASSHIVWTGRHEQF
TRBV7-2	TRBJ1-1	ASSLAYGGITEAF
TRBV6-2/TRBV6-3	TRBJ2-5	ASIPGHQETQY
TRBV7-3	TRBJ1-1	ASSKTGVTEAF
TRBV7-2	TRBJ1-5	ASSLLTGQSSNQPQH
TRBV5-1	TRBJ1-6	ASREGYRNSPLH
TRBV4-1	TRBJ2-7	ASSQTGQSYEQY
TRBV12-5	TRBJ2-3	ASGSRGGAGTDTQY
TRBV5-4	TRBJ2-3	ASSLFAGEGDTQY
TRBV6-6	TRBJ1-1	ASSHGRAPPTTGLNTEAF
TRBV5-6	TRBJ2-1	ASSLVGENPYNEQF
TRBV7-2	TRBJ2-1	ASSFQAGLNEQF
TRBV5-8	TRBJ2-5	ASSFGRALLQETQY
TRBV3-1/TRBV3-2	TRBJ1-6	ASSQNANSPLH
TRBV27	TRBJ2-1	ASSPRTSGWLDEQF
TRBV7-9	TRBJ2-3	ASSRRGADTQY
TRBV9	TRBJ2-7	ASSPAPSARKRHEQY
TRBV6-6	TRBJ1-5	ASSYGTESQPQH
TRBV21-1	TRBJ2-7	ASSKGSYEQY
TRBV10-3	TRBJ1-4	AISEEGTSNEKLF
TRBV2	TRBJ2-5	ASSRRTAQETQY
TRBV10-3	TRBJ2-3	AIRDPPGTDTQY
TRBV5-4	TRBJ2-5	ASSLPTGDTAETQY
TRBV19	TRBJ2-7	ASSDPLGTGNYEQY
TRBV19	TRBJ2-3	ASSNGRQGLDTQY